A single T cell receptor beta chain is shown here with its context. These data originate in a study of blood T cell repertoires in COVID-19. CDR3 size: 13 residues. Trimming took 8 bases from V and 6 from J, leaving 17 bases between them. TCRdb keeps only in-frame clones here, not all; method: immunoSEQ multiplex PCR. Of about 19,000 clones listed, over 70% are singletons. The TCR was taken from a human donor in a cohort sampled during active COVID-19. Sample: peripheral blood. The chain carries TRBV12-3 or TRBV12-4 and TRBJ2-7; TRBD2 is a possible D gene (6 bases). The CDR3 DNA reads as TGTGCCAGCCAGATTTCGGGAGACACCGAGCAGTACTTC. It encodes CASQISGDTEQYF.